This is a list of T cell receptor beta chains from one sample in a study of cytomegalovirus exposure and HLA in healthy donors. Using immunoSEQ multiplex PCR, the repertoire was profiled, and TCRdb retains in-frame clones only, with some absent. The table includes around 190,000 clones, 86% detected once. The sequencing input was PBMCs. These receptors were obtained from a woman aged 25 to 45 in good health and CMV-seronegative. Each CDR3 is given with its conserved first and last residue. D genes are given only for firm matches. Size is stated for part of the rows, as once, few or many counts, or as a class when the clone is expanded.

V,D,size,J,CDR3,DNA
TRBV7-3,TRBD2,.,TRBJ2-1,CASSPRLAGGPDEQFF,TGTGCCAGCAGCCCTAGACTAGCGGGGGGGCCGGATGAGCAGTTCTTC
TRBV5-6,.,.,TRBJ1-1,CASGTTGGGDTEAFF,TGTGCCAGCGGAACGACGGGGGGAGGGGACACTGAAGCTTTCTTT
TRBV2,.,.,TRBJ1-5,CASSEEGLYQPQHF,TGTGCCAGCAGTGAAGAGGGGCTATATCAGCCCCAGCATTTT
TRBV9,.,.,TRBJ2-7,CASSLRDTYYEQYF,TGTGCCAGCAGCCTCCGGGACACTTACTACGAGCAGTACTTC
TRBV28,.,.,TRBJ1-5,CASSFRVGNQPQHF,TGTGCCAGCAGTTTTCGGGTGGGCAATCAGCCCCAGCATTTT
TRBV29-1,TRBD1,.,TRBJ1-2,CSVVDRGYGYTF,TGCAGCGTTGTGGACAGGGGGTATGGCTACACCTTC
TRBV28,.,.,TRBJ1-5,CASSLVEASNQPQHF,TGTGCCAGCAGTTTAGTAGAGGCGAGCAATCAGCCCCAGCATTTT
TRBV7-9,.,.,TRBJ2-7,CASSLGGRDEQYF,TGTGCCAGCAGCTTAGGGGGGCGCGACGAGCAGTACTTC
TRBV9,.,once,TRBJ2-4,CASSGWGRDQYF,TGTGCCAGCAGCGGATGGGGCCGTGATCAGTACTTC
TRBV27,TRBD2,.,TRBJ2-1,CASSLSLGTSFNEQFF,TGTGCCAGCAGTTTATCCCTGGGGACTAGCTTCAATGAGCAGTTCTTC
TRBV5-1,TRBD2,.,TRBJ2-7,CASSLVASGQYEQYF,TGCGCCAGCAGCTTGGTAGCTAGCGGCCAATACGAGCAGTACTTC
TRBV7-9,TRBD2,few,TRBJ2-7,CASSLAGGQGEQYF,TGTGCCAGCAGCTTAGCGGGAGGGCAGGGCGAGCAGTACTTC
TRBV28,.,.,TRBJ2-3,CASRGVITDTQYF,TGTGCGAGCAGGGGCGTAATCACAGATACGCAGTATTTT
TRBV6-5,TRBD2,.,TRBJ2-3,CASRPGLAGGDTQYF,TGTGCCAGCAGACCGGGACTAGCGGGGGGAGATACGCAGTATTTT
TRBV2,.,once,TRBJ2-1,CASRIGGDEQFF,TGTGCCAGCAGAATCGGAGGAGATGAGCAGTTCTTC
TRBV18,TRBD2,.,TRBJ2-7,CASSPGLAGDYEQYF,TGTGCCAGCTCACCCGGACTAGCGGGAGACTACGAGCAGTACTTC
TRBV6-5,.,.,TRBJ2-2,CASSYTIRRDTGELFF,TGTGCCAGCAGTTACACGATTCGGAGGGACACCGGGGAGCTGTTTTTT
TRBV28,.,.,TRBJ2-6,CASSLYNSGANVLTF,TGTGCCAGCAGTTTATACAACTCTGGGGCCAACGTCCTGACTTTC
TRBV6-5,TRBD2,.,TRBJ2-5,CASSWTSGSGETQYF,TGTGCCAGCAGCTGGACTAGCGGGAGTGGAGAGACCCAGTACTTC
TRBV9,.,.,TRBJ2-3,CASSVATASETTDTQYF,TGTGCCAGCAGCGTAGCTACGGCTAGCGAGACCACAGATACGCAGTATTTT
TRBV7-8,.,.,TRBJ2-2,CASSPDKNTGELFF,TGTGCCAGCAGCCCAGACAAAAACACCGGGGAGCTGTTTTTT
TRBV6-1,TRBD1,.,TRBJ2-2,CASNVRTGYTGELFF,TGTGCCAGCAATGTGAGGACAGGGTACACCGGGGAGCTGTTTTTT
TRBV30,.,.,TRBJ2-7,CAWSVGRRQGFHEQYF,TGTGCCTGGAGTGTAGGTCGGCGGCAGGGCTTCCACGAGCAGTACTTC
TRBV7-3,TRBD1,.,TRBJ2-2,CASSFQGATGELFF,TGTGCCAGCAGCTTCCAGGGGGCCACCGGGGAGCTGTTTTTT
TRBV6-5,.,once,TRBJ1-1,CASRGGNTEAFF,TGTGCCAGCCGAGGGGGGAACACTGAAGCTTTCTTT
TRBV6-5,.,.,TRBJ1-1,CASTQDWNTEAFF,TGTGCCAGCACTCAGGACTGGAACACTGAAGCTTTCTTT
TRBV5-1,TRBD2,.,TRBJ2-1,CASRTSGGSYNEQFF,TGCGCCAGCAGAACTAGCGGGGGGTCCTACAATGAGCAGTTCTTC
TRBV5-4,TRBD2,.,TRBJ2-2,CASSLSGGYTGELFF,TGTGCCAGCAGCTTAAGCGGGGGATACACCGGGGAGCTGTTTTTT
TRBV19,.,.,TRBJ2-6,CASSIIYSGANVLTF,TGTGCCAGTAGTATTATTTACTCTGGGGCCAACGTCCTGACTTTC
TRBV7-9,TRBD1,.,TRBJ2-1,CATTWQGAYNEQFF,TGTGCCACCACCTGGCAGGGGGCCTACAATGAGCAGTTCTTC
TRBV7-3,TRBD1,.,TRBJ1-1,CASSLQGGINTEAFF,TGTGCCAGCAGCTTACAGGGGGGCATTAACACTGAAGCTTTCTTT
TRBV6-1,.,.,TRBJ1-2,CASSRGDYGYTF,TGTGCCAGCAGCAGGGGTGACTATGGCTACACCTTC
TRBV28,.,.,TRBJ1-2,CASALGVYGYTF,TGTGCCAGCGCTTTAGGGGTGTATGGCTACACCTTC
TRBV18,.,few,TRBJ2-7,CASSPVGGNSYEQYF,TGTGCCAGCTCACCTGTTGGCGGAAACTCCTACGAGCAGTACTTC
TRBV2,TRBD1,.,TRBJ2-7,CASGIDRGFYEQYF,TGTGCCAGCGGGATTGACAGGGGTTTTTACGAGCAGTACTTC
TRBV5-1,TRBD1,.,TRBJ2-2,CASSNEGGRTGELFF,TGCGCCAGCAGCAACGAAGGGGGCCGAACCGGGGAGCTGTTTTTT
TRBV2,.,.,TRBJ1-5,CASSVQAIQPQHF,TGTGCCAGCAGTGTCCAGGCTATTCAGCCCCAGCATTTT
TRBV7-8,TRBD1,.,TRBJ2-1,CASSLTDFGQGAGWEQFF,TGTGCCAGCAGCTTAACGGACTTCGGACAGGGGGCTGGATGGGAGCAGTTCTTC
TRBV7-3,TRBD2,.,TRBJ2-1,CASSLGTSGRTNEQFF,TGTGCCAGCAGCCTGGGGACTAGCGGGCGAACCAATGAGCAGTTCTTC
TRBV4-2,TRBD2,.,TRBJ2-1,CASSRIKREGNEQFF,TGTGCCAGCAGCCGCATCAAGCGGGAGGGCAATGAGCAGTTCTTC
TRBV11-1,.,.,TRBJ2-3,CASSLGTRGRGLTDTQYF,TGTGCCAGCAGCTTAGGCACCAGGGGCAGGGGCCTCACAGATACGCAGTATTTT
TRBV7-9,TRBD1,.,TRBJ1-1,CATGTGHRNTEAFF,TGTGCCACCGGGACAGGACATAGGAACACTGAAGCTTTCTTT
TRBV9,.,.,TRBJ2-1,CASSGKTGPLSGSYNEQFF,TGTGCCAGCAGCGGAAAAACGGGACCCTTAAGCGGGTCCTACAATGAGCAGTTCTTC
TRBV5-1,.,.,TRBJ2-5,CASSATGPETQYF,TGCGCCAGCAGCGCCACAGGGCCAGAGACCCAGTACTTC
TRBV7-9,.,once,TRBJ1-4,CASSLGAHEKLFF,TGTGCCAGCAGCTTAGGGGCCCACGAAAAACTGTTTTTT
TRBV4-2,TRBD2,.,TRBJ2-7,CASSEPSGRSSYEQYF,TGTGCCAGCAGCGAACCTAGCGGGAGAAGCTCCTACGAGCAGTACTTC
TRBV27,.,.,TRBJ2-7,CASSLSGAAISYEQYF,TGTGCCAGCAGTTTATCTGGCGCGGCCATCTCCTACGAGCAGTACTTC
TRBV21-1,.,.,TRBJ2-7,CASRYRGNYEQYF,TGTGCCAGCAGGTACAGGGGAAACTACGAGCAGTACTTC
TRBV14,.,few,TRBJ2-6,CASSQFSGMPSGANVLTF,TGTGCCAGCAGCCAATTTTCCGGGATGCCCTCTGGGGCCAACGTCCTGACTTTC